This TCR beta chain came from a study of shared clonotypes between healthy human individuals. The assay was run at deep level. This table comes from immunoSEQ multiplex PCR, and its TCRdb copy is limited to in-frame clones, with some not included. The sample contains hundreds of thousands of clones, about 76% of which appear only once. The V and J ends lost 2 bases and 0 bases respectively, with 6 bases between them. Per germline, CDR1 SGHRS and CDR2 YFSETQ. The CDR3 covers 13 residues. It was some 96 million PBMCs that unsorted samples used for genomic DNA. Sequencing was carried out using PBMCs. The TCR originated in a woman between 40 and 55 years old in good health. Some clones in this sample may be carry-over from other donors' samples. The chain links TRBV5-1 to TRBJ2-7, with D uncertain. As DNA, the CDR3 is TGCGCCAGCAGCTTCGTCAGCTCCTACGAGCAGTACTTC. Protein product: CASSFVSSYEQYF. The full variable domain, in which reference TRBV5-1 and TRBJ2-7 provide the parts outside the CDR3, is KAGVTQTPRYLIKTRGQQVTLSCSPISGHRSVSWYQQTPGQGLQFLFEYFSETQRNKGNFPGRFSGRQFSNSRSEMNVSTLELGDSALYLCASSFVSSYEQYFGPGTRLTVT.